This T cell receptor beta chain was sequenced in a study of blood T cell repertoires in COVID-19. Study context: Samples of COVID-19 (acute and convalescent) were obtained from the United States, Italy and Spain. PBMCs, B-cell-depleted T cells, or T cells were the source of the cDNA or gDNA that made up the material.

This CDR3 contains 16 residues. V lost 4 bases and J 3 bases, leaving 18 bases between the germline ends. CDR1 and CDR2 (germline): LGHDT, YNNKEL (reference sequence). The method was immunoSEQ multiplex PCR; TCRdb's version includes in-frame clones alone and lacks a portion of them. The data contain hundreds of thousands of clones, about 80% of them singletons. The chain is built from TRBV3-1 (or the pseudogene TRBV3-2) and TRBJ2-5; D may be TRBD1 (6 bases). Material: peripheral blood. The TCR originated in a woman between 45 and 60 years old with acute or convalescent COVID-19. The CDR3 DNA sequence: TGTGCCAGCAGCCGGAGAAGGACAGTTCGTGAAGAGACCCAGTACTTC. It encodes CASSRRRTVREETQYF.